Here is one TCR beta chain with its context. The antigen remains unidentified. PCR primers comprised 60 Vbeta and 13 Jbeta primers. Measured with immunoSEQ multiplex PCR; TCRdb has only the in-frame clones, and not every one. The sample shows 170,000 or so clones, roughly 80% of them seen only once. Trimming removed 0 bases from V and 7 bases from J, with 9 bases in between. The CDR3 loop spans 13 amino acids. In germline, CDR1 is LGHNA, CDR2 YSLEER. These data belong to a study of cytomegalovirus exposure and HLA in healthy donors. Study-wide findings and caveats: In a later analysis, most CMV-associated TCR beta chains appeared HLA-restricted. Some highly shared sequence variants likely arose as a pipeline artifact. Three CMV-associated chains proved CMV antigen-specific in vitro.

This TCR was sampled from a man aged 35-49 years in good health and CMV-seronegative. The chain combines TRBV4-3 with TRBJ1-2; D might be TRBD1 (5 bases). Sequencing was done on a sample of PBMCs. CDR3 residues: CASSQDRVGGYTF. The CDR3 coding sequence is TGCGCCAGCAGCCAAGACAGGGTGGGTGGCTACACCTTC.